This note documents a single T cell receptor beta chain sequence. Recovery meant two consecutive negative NP/OP PCR tests, professional clearance, or resolved symptoms. The data are from a study of blood T cell repertoires in COVID-19. This CDR3 has 20 amino acids. The data were produced by immunoSEQ multiplex PCR, yet TCRdb's version contains in-frame clones alone and is incomplete. The sample has 200,000 to 250,000 clones, roughly four fifths seen once; the top ten hold around 9%. This TCR was sampled from a man aged 40-49 years who had recovered from COVID-19. Source material: PBMCs or T cells enriched from blood (not recorded which). The chain uses TRBV21-1 and TRBJ2-5; the DNA was not used to check the table's D call, TRBD2. TRBV21-1 is a pseudogene segment. This chain's CDR3 is CASSKVRIWDRTSGGQTQYF. For the CDR3, the DNA is TGTGCCAGCAGCAAAGTCCGTATTTGGGATCGGACTAGCGGGGGGCAGACCCAGTACTTC.